These 15 T cell receptor beta chains share one sample of origin, sequenced in a study of blood T cell repertoires in COVID-19. Profiled with immunoSEQ multiplex PCR; TCRdb holds only in-frame clones, not every one. The sample includes about 200,000 clones, more than 80% seen only once; the top ten take about 0.54%. Sequencing was carried out using peripheral blood. The receptor set was obtained from a man aged 50 to 59 with acute or convalescent COVID-19.

The chain employs TRBV28 and TRBJ2-7, with a tentative D call TRBD2 (6 bases). CDR1 is MDHEN and CDR2 is SYDVKM in the germline V gene. The CDR3 runs 12 residues. V was trimmed by 3 bases and J by 9 bases, leaving 12 bases between them. CDR3 in amino acids: CASSLPWRGQYF. Written as DNA, the CDR3 is TGTGCCAGCAGTTTGCCGTGGAGGGGGCAGTACTTC.

This rearrangement joins TRBV19 to TRBJ1-5; D remains unclear. Deletions cut 1 base from V and 2 bases from J, with 12 bases between. The germline gives CDR1 LNHDA, CDR2 SQIVND (reference sequence). CDR3 size: 16 residues. The DNA for the CDR3 is TGTGCCAGTAGTATAGGAGGGTATCGTGGCAATCAGCCCCAGCATTTT. It encodes CASSIGGYRGNQPQHF.

V usage is TRBV7-7 and J usage is TRBJ1-1, with D perhaps TRBD1 (5 bases). Deletions cut 5 bases from V and 8 bases from J, with 36 bases between. The CDR3 consists of 20 residues. Per germline, CDR1 SSHAT and CDR2 FNYEAQ (reference sequence). CDR3 sequence (DNA): TGTGCCAGCAGCCCCGTCGGGTGGGAGGCCATGAACACTGAGCCAGGGGAAGCTTTCTTT. Residues: CASSPVGWEAMNTEPGEAFF.

The rearrangement links TRBV27 to TRBJ2-3, with a possible D match to TRBD2 (6 bases). The CDR3 has 15 residues. V shed 1 base and J shed 3 bases, with 11 bases lying between them. Germline CDR1 and CDR2: MNHEY and SMNVEV (reference sequence). The CDR3 region is CASSLLVAATDTQYF. The DNA of the CDR3 is TGTGCCAGCAGTTTATTAGTAGCGGCTACAGATACGCAGTATTTT.

V is TRBV21-1 and J is TRBJ2-5; the table gives TRBD1 as D, unverified against the DNA. TRBV21-1 is reported as a pseudogene. This CDR3 is built from 15 residues. The CDR3 protein is CASRSIGTGEETQYF. The DNA of the CDR3 is TGTGCCAGCAGGTCAATCGGGACAGGGGAAGAGACCCAGTACTTC.

This sequence joins TRBV6-1 and TRBJ2-7; possibly TRBD2 for D (6 bases). This CDR3 has 15 residues. The V gene's germline CDR1 is MNHNS and CDR2 SASEGT. Trimming removed 1 base from V and 0 bases from J, with 10 bases in between. This CDR3 is CASSEGDWSSYEQYF. In DNA, the CDR3 is TGTGCCAGCAGTGAAGGGGACTGGAGCTCCTACGAGCAGTACTTC.

The V and J genes are TRBV20-1 and TRBJ2-3, with 9 positions matching TRBD2. Germline-derived CDR1 and CDR2 are DFQATT and SNEGSKA (reference sequence). Losses at the gene ends were 6 bases for V and 7 bases for J; bases not matched to a gene: 5. The CDR3 is 12 amino acids. CDR3 sequence reads: CSASLAGNTQYF. CDR3 bases: TGCAGTGCCAGTCTAGCGGGAAATACGCAGTATTTT.

V is TRBV28 and J is TRBJ1-1; D remains ambiguous. V was shortened by 6 bases and J by 0 bases, with 5 bases between the two germline ends. In germline, CDR1 is MDHEN, CDR2 SYDVKM. This CDR3 has 12 amino acids. CDR3: CASRTVNTEAFF. For the CDR3, the DNA is TGTGCCAGCAGAACAGTGAACACTGAAGCTTTCTTT.

V is TRBV2 and J is TRBJ2-7, with 11 bases aligning to TRBD2. Germline V gene sequence: CDR1 SNHLY, CDR2 FYNNEI. Losses at the gene ends were 4 bases for V and 2 bases for J; bases not matched to a gene: 1. The CDR3 has 14 amino acids. CDR3 sequence (DNA): TGTGCCAGCAGTGGACTAGCGGGGCCCTACGAGCAGTACTTC. It yields the protein CASSGLAGPYEQYF.

The V call is TRBV6-4, the J call TRBJ2-3; 7 nucleotides agree with TRBD1. V was clipped by 6 bases and J by 4 bases; unmatched bases: 4. The CDR3 spans 13 residues. Germline CDR1 is MRHNA and CDR2 is SNTAGT. CDR3 DNA: TGTGCCAGCAGCCCCGGGACAGCAGATACGCAGTATTTT. It is translated as CASSPGTADTQYF.

The chain uses TRBV6-1 and TRBJ2-5, with 10 bases lining up with TRBD2. The CDR3 loop spans 17 amino acids. Per the germline V gene, CDR1 is MNHNS and CDR2 is SASEGT. The V and J ends lost 1 base and 5 bases, in that order; junction bases with no gene match: 10. In nucleotides, the CDR3 is TGTGCCAGCAGTGAAGGGAGCGGGGGGGCCGTTTATGAGACCCAGTACTTC. Its protein product is CASSEGSGGAVYETQYF.

This chain joins TRBV25-1 and TRBJ2-5, with 8 bases lining up with TRBD2. The CDR3 totals 17 residues. After removal of 3 bases from V and 4 bases from J, the junction contained 13 bases not matched to a gene. Germline CDR1 reads MGHDK; CDR2 reads SYGVNS. The CDR3 loop is CASSDQGSGIGGETQYF. CDR3 DNA sequence: TGTGCCAGCAGTGATCAGGGTAGCGGGATAGGCGGAGAGACCCAGTACTTC.

This sequence joins TRBV7-8 and TRBJ2-2; D may be TRBD1 (5 bases). Trimming left V 3 bases short and J 0 bases short, with 8 bases between. The CDR3 is made up of 15 amino acids. Germline lookup yields CDR1 SGHVS and CDR2 FQNEAQ. Written as DNA, the CDR3 is TGTGCCAGCAGCTTGACAGACCCGAACACCGGGGAGCTGTTTTTT. Protein sequence: CASSLTDPNTGELFF.

This rearrangement joins TRBV5-1 to TRBJ2-2; D remains ambiguous. V lost 3 bases, J lost 5 bases, and 8 bases lay in between. The CDR3 loop spans 13 amino acids. Germline CDR1 reads SGHRS; CDR2 reads YFSETQ. This chain's CDR3 is CASSSTETGELFF. The CDR3 nucleotides read TGCGCCAGCAGCTCCACAGAAACCGGGGAGCTGTTTTTT. The entire variable domain, with the rest obtained from reference TRBV5-1 and TRBJ2-2, is as follows: KAGVTQTPRYLIKTRGQQVTLSCSPISGHRSVSWYQQTPGQGLQFLFEYFSETQRNKGNFPGRFSGRQFSNSRSEMNVSTLELGDSALYLCASSSTETGELFFGEGSRLTVL.

V usage is TRBV5-1 and J usage is TRBJ1-5; 11 bases map to TRBD1. The CDR3 length is 14 residues. J lost 7 bases, V lost 4 bases, and 4 bases had no gene match. Per the germline V gene, CDR1 is SGHRS and CDR2 is YFSETQ. The CDR3 loop is CASSRTGGSQPQHF. CDR3 DNA: TGCGCCAGCAGCAGGACAGGGGGCAGCCAGCCCCAGCATTTT.